A single sample is the source of the 4 T cell receptor beta chains below, sequenced in a study of monozygotic twins with inflammatory bowel disease. TCRdb reprocessed the 5' RACE reads and keeps a single row for each CDR3 protein, giving no DNA. The sample totals over 200,000 distinct CDR3 sequences. Sequencing was performed on blood. The receptors shown here come from a human donor with ulcerative colitis or Crohn's disease, or a healthy co-twin of an affected twin (not recorded which).

The chain has TRBV10-3 and TRBJ2-2; checking the TCRdb D call of TRBD1 is not possible without DNA. Germline V CDR1 and CDR2: ENHRY, SYGVKD. The CDR3 runs to 16 residues. CDR3 protein: CAISEGAATNTGELFF.

The J gene is TRBJ2-3, the V gene TRBV2. CDR1 and CDR2 from the germline V gene are SNHLY and FYNNEI. CDR3 length: 15 amino acids. The CDR3 reads CASSFRDFSTDTQYF.

The chain carries TRBV28 and TRBJ2-3; the TRBD2 assignment by TCRdb is unverifiable without DNA. Germline lookup yields CDR1 MDHEN and CDR2 SYDVKM. The CDR3 has 17 residues. The CDR3 sequence is CASSPTTKREGLNTQYF.

The V call is TRBV6-1, the J call TRBJ2-3; the TRBD1 assignment by TCRdb is unverifiable without DNA. Germline CDR1 and CDR2: MNHNS and SASEGT. The CDR3 extends over 12 amino acids. The chain's CDR3 is CASRGRTDTQYF.